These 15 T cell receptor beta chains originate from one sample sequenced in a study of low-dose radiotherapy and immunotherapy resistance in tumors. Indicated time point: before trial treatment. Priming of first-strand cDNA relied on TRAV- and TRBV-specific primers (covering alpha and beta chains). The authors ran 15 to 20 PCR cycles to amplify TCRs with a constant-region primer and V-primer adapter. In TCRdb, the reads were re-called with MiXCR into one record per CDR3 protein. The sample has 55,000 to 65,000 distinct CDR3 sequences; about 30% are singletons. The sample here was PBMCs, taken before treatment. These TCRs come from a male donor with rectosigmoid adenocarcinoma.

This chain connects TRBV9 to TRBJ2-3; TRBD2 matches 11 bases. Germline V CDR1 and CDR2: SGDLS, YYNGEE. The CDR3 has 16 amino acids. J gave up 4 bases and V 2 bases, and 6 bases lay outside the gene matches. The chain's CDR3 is CASSVSGTSGSDTQYF. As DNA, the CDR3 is TGTGCCAGCAGCGTTTCCGGGACTAGCGGATCAGATACGCAGTATTTT. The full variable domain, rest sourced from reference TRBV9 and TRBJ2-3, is DSGVTQTPKHLITATGQRVTLRCSPRSGDLSVYWYQQSLDQGLQFLIQYYNGEERAKGNILERFSAQQFPDLHSELNLSSLELGDSALYFCASSVSGTSGSDTQYFGPGTRLTVL.

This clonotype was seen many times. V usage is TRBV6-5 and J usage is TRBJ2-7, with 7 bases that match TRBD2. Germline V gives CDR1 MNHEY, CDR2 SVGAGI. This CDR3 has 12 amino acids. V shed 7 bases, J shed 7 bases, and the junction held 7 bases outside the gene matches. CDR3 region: CASMAGAGEQYF. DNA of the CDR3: TGTGCCAGCATGGCGGGAGCGGGTGAGCAGTACTTC.

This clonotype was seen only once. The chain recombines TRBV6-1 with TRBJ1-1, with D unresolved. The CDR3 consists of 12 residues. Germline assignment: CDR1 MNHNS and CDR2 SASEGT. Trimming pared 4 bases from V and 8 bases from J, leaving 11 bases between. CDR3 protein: CASSVSETEAFF. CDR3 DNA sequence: TGTGCCAGCAGTGTATCGGAAACCGAAGCTTTCTTT.

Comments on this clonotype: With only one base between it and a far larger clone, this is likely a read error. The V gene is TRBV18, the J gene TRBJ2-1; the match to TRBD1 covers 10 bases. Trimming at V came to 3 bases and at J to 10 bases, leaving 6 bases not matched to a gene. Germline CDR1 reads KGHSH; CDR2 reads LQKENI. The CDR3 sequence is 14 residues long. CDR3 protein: CASSPATGGYEQFF. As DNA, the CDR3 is TGTGCCAGCTCACCGGCGACAGGGGGCTACGAGCAGTTCTTC.

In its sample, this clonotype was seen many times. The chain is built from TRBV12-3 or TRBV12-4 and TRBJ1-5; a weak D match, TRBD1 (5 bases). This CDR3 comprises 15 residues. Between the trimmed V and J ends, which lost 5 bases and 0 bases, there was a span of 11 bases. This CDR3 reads CASSGRDYSNQPQHF. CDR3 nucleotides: TGTGCCAGCAGTGGCAGGGACTATAGCAATCAGCCCCAGCATTTT.

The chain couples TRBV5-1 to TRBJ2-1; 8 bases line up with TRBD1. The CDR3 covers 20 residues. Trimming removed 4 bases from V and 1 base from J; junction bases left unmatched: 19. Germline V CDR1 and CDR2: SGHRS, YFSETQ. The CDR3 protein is CASSGRGGQGYLVSYNEQFF. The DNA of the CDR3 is TGCGCCAGCAGCGGAAGAGGAGGACAGGGTTATTTAGTGTCCTACAATGAGCAGTTCTTC.

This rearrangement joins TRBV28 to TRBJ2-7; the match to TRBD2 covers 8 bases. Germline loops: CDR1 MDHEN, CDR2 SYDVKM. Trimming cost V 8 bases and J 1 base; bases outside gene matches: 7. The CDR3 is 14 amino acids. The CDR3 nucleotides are TGTGCCAGCCGCCCAATAGCGGGGTCCTACGAGCAGTACTTC. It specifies CASRPIAGSYEQYF.

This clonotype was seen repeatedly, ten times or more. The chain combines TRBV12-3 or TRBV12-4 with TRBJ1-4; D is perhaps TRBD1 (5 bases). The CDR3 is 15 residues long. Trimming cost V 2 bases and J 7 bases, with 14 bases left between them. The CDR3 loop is CASSLREGPPEKLFF. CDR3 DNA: TGTGCCAGCAGTTTAAGGGAGGGGCCGCCTGAAAAACTGTTTTTT.

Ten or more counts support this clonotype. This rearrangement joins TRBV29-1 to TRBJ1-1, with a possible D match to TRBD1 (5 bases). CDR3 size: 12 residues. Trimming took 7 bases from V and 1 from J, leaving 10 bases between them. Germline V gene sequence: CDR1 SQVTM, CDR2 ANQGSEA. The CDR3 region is CSATRENTEAFF. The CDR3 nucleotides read TGCAGCGCTACCAGGGAGAACACTGAAGCTTTCTTT.

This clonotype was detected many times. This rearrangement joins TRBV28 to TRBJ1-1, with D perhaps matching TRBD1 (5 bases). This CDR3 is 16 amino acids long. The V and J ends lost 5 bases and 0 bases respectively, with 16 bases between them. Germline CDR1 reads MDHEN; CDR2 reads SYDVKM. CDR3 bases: TGTGCCAGCAGTCGTGGGGGGTGGGGGTTGAACACTGAAGCTTTCTTT. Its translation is CASSRGGWGLNTEAFF.

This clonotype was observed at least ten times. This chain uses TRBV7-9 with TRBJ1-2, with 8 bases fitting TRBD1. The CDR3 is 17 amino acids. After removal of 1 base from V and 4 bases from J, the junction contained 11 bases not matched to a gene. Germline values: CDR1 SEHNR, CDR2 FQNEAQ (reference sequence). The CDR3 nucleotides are TGTGCCAGCAGCTTAGTGGACAGGGTATTAGGAGTCTATGGCTACACCTTC. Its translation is CASSLVDRVLGVYGYTF.

Written as DNA, the CDR3 is TGTGCCATCAGTACCGGGACTAGCGGTTACGAGCAGTACTTC. It is translated as CAISTGTSGYEQYF. This chain uses TRBV10-3 with TRBJ2-7; 11 positions agree with TRBD2. The CDR3 consists of 14 residues. Germline values: CDR1 ENHRY, CDR2 SYGVKD. Trimming cost V 5 bases and J 4 bases; bases outside gene matches: 4.

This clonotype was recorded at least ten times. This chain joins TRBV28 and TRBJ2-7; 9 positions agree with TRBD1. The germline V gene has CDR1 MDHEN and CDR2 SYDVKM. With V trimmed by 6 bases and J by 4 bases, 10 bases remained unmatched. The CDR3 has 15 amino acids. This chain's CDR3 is CASRTESTGGYEQYF. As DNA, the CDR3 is TGTGCCAGCAGGACAGAGTCGACAGGGGGATACGAGCAGTACTTC.

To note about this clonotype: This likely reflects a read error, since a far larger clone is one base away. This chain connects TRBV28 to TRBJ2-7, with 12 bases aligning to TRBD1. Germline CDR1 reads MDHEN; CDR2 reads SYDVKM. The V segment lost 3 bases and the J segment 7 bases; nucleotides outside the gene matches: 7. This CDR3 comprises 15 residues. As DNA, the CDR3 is TGTGCCAGCAGTTTTAGGGACAGGGGGCCCAATGAGCAGTACTTC. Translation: CASSFRDRGPNEQYF.

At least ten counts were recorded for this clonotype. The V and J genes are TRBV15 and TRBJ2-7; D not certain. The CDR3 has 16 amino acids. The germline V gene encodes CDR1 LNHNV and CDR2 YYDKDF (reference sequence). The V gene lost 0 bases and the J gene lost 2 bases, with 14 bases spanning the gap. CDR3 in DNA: TGTGCCACCAGCAGAGATTACCCCGGATCGGCCTACGAGCAGTACTTC. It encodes CATSRDYPGSAYEQYF.